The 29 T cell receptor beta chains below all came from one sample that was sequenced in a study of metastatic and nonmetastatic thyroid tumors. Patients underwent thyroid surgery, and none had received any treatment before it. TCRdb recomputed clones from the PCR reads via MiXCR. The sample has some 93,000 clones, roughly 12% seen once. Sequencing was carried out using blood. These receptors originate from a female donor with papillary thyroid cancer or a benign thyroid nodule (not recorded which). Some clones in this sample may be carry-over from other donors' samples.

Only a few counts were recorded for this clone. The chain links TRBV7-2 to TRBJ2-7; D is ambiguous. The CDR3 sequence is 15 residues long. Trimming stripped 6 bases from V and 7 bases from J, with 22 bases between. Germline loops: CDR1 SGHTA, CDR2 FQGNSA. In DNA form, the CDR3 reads TGTGCCAGCAGTTCAACGAACGCTCCGGCTTGGGAGCAGTACTTC. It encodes CASSSTNAPAWEQYF.

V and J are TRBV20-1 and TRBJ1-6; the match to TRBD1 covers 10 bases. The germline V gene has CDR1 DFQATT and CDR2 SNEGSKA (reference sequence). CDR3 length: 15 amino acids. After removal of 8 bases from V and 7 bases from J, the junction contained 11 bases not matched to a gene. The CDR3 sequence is CSFKSDRGKNSPLHF. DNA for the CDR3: TGCAGTTTTAAATCGGACAGGGGGAAAAATTCACCCCTCCACTTT.

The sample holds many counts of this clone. CDR3 nucleotide sequence: TGTGCCAGTAGTATAGATGGTCAGAAGACTAACTATGGCTACACCTTC. It encodes CASSIDGQKTNYGYTF. This chain joins TRBV19 and TRBJ1-2; D is ambiguous. Trimming took 0 bases from V and 0 from J, leaving 11 bases between them. The CDR3 runs to 16 residues. The germline V gene encodes CDR1 LNHDA and CDR2 SQIVND (reference sequence). Using reference TRBV19 and TRBJ1-2 for the parts outside the CDR3, the full variable domain is DGGITQSPKYLFRKEGQNVTLSCEQNLNHDAMYWYRQDPGQGLRLIYYSQIVNDFQKGDIAEGYSVSREKKESFPLTVTSAQKNPTAFYLCASSIDGQKTNYGYTFGSGTRLTVV.

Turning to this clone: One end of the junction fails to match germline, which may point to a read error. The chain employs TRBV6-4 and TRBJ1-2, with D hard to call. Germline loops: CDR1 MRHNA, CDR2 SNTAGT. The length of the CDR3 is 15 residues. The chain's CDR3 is CANSPRRPEVLCYTF. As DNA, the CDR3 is TGTGCCAACAGTCCTCGCCGACCGGAAGTGTTATGCTACACCTTC.

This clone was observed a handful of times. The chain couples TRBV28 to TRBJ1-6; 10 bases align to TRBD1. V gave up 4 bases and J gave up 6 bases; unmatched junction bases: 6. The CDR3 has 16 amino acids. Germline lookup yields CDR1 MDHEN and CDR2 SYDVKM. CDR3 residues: CASSWGQGFCNSPLHF. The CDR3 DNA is TGTGCCAGCAGTTGGGGACAGGGGTTTTGTAATTCACCCCTCCACTTT.

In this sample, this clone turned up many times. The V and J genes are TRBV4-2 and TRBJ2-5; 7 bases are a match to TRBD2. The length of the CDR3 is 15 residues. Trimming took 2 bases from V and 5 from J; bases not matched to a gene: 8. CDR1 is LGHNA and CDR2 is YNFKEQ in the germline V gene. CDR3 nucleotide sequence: TGTGCCAGCAGCCAAACGGGACTAACTAAGGAGACCCAGTACTTC. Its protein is CASSQTGLTKETQYF.

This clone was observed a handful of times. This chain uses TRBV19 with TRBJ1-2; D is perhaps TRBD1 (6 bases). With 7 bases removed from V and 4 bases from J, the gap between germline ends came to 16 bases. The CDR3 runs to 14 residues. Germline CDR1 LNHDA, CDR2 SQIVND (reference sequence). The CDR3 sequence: CASIPTMTGYGYTF. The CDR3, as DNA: TGTGCCAGTATTCCCACCATGACAGGCTATGGCTACACCTTC. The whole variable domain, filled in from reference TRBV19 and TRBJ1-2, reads DGGITQSPKYLFRKEGQNVTLSCEQNLNHDAMYWYRQDPGQGLRLIYYSQIVNDFQKGDIAEGYSVSREKKESFPLTVTSAQKNPTAFYLCASIPTMTGYGYTFGSGTRLTVV.

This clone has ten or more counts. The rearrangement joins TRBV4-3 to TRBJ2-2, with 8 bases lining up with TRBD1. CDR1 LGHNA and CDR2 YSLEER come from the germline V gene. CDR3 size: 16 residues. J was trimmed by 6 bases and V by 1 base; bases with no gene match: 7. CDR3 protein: CASSQGQGSKAGELFF. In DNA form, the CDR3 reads TGCGCCAGCAGCCAAGGACAGGGGTCTAAGGCCGGGGAGCTGTTTTTT.

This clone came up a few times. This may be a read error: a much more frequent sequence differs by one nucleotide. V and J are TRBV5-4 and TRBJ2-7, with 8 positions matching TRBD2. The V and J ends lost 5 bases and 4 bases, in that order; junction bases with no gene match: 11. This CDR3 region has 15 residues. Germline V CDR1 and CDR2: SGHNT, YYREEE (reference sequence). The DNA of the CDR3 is TGTGCCAGCAGTTCGGGCAGGACTAGCAAGTACGAGCAGTACTTC. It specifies CASSSGRTSKYEQYF.

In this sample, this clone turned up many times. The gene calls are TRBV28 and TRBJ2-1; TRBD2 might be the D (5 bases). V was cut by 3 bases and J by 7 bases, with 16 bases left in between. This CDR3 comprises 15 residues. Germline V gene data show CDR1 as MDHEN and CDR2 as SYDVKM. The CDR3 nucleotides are TGTGCCAGCAGTTTCCGCGGCCAACTAGTGAATGAGCAGTTCTTC. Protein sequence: CASSFRGQLVNEQFF.

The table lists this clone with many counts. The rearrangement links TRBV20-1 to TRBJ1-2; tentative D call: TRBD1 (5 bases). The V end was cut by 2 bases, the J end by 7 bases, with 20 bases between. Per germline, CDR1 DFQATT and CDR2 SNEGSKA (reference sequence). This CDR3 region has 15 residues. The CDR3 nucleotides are TGCAGTGCTAGACCGAATCCGGGACCGTATGGTGGCTACACCTTC. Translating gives CSARPNPGPYGGYTF.

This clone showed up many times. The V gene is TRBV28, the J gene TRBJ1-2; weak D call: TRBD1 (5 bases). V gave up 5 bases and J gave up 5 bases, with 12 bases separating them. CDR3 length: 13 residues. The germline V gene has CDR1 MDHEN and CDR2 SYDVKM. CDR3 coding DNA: TGTGCCAGCAGTCAGGACATGAAGTATGGCTACACCTTC. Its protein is CASSQDMKYGYTF.

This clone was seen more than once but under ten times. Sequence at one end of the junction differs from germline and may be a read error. CDR3 coding DNA: TGTGCCAACAGTTACCCATTGCGGGAGGTCCGTCGTGAGGAGCAGTACTTC. It encodes CANSYPLREVRREEQYF. The rearrangement links TRBV6-5 to TRBJ2-7, with 8 bases matching TRBD2. Germline V gene data show CDR1 as MNHEY and CDR2 as SVGAGI. The CDR3 loop spans 17 amino acids.

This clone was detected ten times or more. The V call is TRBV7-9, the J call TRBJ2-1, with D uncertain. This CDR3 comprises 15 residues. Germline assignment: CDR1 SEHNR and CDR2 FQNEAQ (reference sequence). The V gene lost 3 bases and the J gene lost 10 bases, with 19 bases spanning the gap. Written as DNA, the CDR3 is TGTGCCAGCAGCTTTTATGTAAGTGGGCAGGACGAGCAGTTCTTC. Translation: CASSFYVSGQDEQFF.

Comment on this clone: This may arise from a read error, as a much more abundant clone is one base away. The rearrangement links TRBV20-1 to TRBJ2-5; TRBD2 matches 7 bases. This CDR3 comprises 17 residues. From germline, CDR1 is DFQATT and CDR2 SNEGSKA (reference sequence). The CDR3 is CSAKTRDGGSVEESQYF. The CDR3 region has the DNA TGCAGTGCTAAGACCCGGGACGGCGGGAGCGTCGAGGAGAGCCAGTACTTC.

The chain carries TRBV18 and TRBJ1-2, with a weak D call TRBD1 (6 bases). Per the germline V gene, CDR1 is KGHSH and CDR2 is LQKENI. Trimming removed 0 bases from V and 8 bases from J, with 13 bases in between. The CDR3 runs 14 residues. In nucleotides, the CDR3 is TGTGCCAGCTCACCACCGGGACACATCTTCGGCTACACCTTC. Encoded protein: CASSPPGHIFGYTF.

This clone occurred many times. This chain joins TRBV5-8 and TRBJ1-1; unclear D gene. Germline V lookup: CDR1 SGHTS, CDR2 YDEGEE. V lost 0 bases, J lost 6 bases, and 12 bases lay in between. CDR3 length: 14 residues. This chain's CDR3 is CASSLEYMGPEAFF. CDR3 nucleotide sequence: TGTGCCAGCAGCTTGGAGTACATGGGCCCTGAAGCTTTCTTT.

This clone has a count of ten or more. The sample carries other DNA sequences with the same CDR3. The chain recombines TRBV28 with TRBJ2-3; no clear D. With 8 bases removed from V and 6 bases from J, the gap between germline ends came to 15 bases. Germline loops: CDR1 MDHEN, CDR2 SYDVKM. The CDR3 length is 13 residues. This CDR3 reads CASLPTVPDTQYF. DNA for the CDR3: TGTGCCAGCCTCCCAACGGTGCCGGATACGCAGTATTTT.

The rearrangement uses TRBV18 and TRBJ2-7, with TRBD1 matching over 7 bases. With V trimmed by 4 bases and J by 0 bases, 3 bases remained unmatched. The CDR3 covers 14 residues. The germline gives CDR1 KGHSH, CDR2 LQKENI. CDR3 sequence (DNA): TGTGCCAGCTCACTGGACAGGCTCTCCTACGAGCAGTACTTC. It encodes CASSLDRLSYEQYF. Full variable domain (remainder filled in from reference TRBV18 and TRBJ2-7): NAGVMQNPRHLVRRRGQEARLRCSPMKGHSHVYWYRQLPEEGLKFMVYLQKENIIDESGMPKERFSAEFPKEGPSILRIQQVVRGDSAAYFCASSLDRLSYEQYFGPGTRLTVT.

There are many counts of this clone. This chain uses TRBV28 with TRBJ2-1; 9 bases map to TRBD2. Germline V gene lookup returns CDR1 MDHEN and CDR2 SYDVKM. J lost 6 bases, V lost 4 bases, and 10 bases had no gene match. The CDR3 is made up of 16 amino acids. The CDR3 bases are TGTGCCAGCAGTTCCCCCGGCGGGAGGGCTAGCAATGAGCAGTTCTTC. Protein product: CASSSPGGRASNEQFF.

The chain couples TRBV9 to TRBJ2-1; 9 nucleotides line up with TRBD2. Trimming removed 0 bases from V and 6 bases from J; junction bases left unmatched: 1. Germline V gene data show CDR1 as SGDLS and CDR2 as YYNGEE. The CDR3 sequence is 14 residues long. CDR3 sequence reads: CASSVGTSANEQFF. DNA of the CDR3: TGTGCCAGCAGCGTAGGGACTAGCGCCAATGAGCAGTTCTTC.

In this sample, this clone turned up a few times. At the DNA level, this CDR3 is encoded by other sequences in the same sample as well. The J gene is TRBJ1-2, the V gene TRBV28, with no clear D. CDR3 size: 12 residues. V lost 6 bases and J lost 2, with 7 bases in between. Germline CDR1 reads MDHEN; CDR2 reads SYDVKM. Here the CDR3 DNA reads TGTGCCAGCAGCCGCGGGAACTATGGCTACACCTTC. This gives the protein CASSRGNYGYTF.

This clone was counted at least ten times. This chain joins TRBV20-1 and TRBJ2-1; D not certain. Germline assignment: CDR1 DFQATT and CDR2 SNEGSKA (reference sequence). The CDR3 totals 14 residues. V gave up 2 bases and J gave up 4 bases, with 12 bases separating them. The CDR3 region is CSARLHASYNEQFF. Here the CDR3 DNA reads TGCAGTGCTAGATTGCACGCCTCTTACAATGAGCAGTTCTTC.

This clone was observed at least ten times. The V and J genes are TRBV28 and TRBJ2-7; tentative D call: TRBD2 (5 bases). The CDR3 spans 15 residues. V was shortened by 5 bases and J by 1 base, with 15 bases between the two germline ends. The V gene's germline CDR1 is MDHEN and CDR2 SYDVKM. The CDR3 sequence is CASSPPTSRSYEQYF. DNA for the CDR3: TGTGCCAGCAGTCCCCCCACTAGTAGGTCCTACGAGCAGTACTTC.

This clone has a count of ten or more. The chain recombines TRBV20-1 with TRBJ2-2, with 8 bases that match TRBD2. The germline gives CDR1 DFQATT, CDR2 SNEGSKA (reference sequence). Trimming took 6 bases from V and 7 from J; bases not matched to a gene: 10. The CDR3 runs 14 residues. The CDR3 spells CSAPLRAGVGELFF. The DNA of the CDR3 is TGCAGTGCCCCCCTACGAGCGGGAGTCGGGGAGCTGTTTTTT.

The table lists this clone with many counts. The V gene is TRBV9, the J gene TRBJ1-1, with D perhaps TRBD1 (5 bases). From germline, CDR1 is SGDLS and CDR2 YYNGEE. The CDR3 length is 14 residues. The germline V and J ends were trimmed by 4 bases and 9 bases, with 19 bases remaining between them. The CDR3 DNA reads TGTGCCAGCAGCCTTACCTCAGAGACAGTCCAAGCTTTCTTT. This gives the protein CASSLTSETVQAFF.

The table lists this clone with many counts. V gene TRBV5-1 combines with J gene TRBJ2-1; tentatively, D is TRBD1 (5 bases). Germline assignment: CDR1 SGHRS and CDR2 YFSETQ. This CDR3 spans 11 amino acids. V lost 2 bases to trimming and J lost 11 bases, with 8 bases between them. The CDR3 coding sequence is TGCGCCAGCAGCTTAGGGGAAAAGCAGTTCTTC. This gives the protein CASSLGEKQFF.

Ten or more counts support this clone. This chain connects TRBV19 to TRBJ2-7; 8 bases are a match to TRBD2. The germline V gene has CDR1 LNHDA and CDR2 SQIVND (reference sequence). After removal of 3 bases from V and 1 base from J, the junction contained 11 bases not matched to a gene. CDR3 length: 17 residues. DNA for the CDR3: TGTGCCAGTAGTATCTCCCTTAACGGGAGGGGTTCCTACGAGCAGTACTTC. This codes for CASSISLNGRGSYEQYF.

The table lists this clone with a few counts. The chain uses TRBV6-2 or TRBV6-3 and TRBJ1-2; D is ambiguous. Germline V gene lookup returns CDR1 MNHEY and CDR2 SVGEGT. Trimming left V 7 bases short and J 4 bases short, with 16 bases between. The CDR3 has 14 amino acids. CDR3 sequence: CASTYSRGSYGYTF. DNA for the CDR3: TGTGCCAGCACCTACTCCCGGGGAAGCTATGGCTACACCTTC.